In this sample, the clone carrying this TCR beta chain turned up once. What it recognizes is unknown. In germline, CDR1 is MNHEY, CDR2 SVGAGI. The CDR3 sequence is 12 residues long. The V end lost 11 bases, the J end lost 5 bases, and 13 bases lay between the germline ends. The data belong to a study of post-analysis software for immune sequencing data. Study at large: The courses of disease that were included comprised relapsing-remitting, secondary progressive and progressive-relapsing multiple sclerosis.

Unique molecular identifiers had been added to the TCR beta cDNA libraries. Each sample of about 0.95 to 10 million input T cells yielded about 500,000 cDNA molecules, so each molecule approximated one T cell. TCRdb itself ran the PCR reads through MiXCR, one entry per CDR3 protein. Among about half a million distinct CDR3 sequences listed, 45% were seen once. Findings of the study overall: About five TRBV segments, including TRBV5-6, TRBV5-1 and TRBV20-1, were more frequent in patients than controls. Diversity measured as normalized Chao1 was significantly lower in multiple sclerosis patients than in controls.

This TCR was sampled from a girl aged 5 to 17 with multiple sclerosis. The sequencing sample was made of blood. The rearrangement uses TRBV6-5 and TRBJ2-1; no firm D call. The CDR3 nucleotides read TGTGCCCTCAGGACGGAAAACAATGAGCAGTTCTTC. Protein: CALRTENNEQFF.